Below, 16 T cell receptor beta chains from the same sample are listed, as sequenced in a study of CD8 T cells in ankylosing spondylitis. TCRdb re-called the 5' RACE reads through MiXCR, storing one row per CDR3 protein. This table holds 55,000 or so distinct CDR3 sequences, about 7% found once. Sequences were obtained from blood, either unsorted or a sorted T cell fraction (not recorded which). The receptors stem from a female donor with ankylosing spondylitis or in good health (not recorded which).

The V gene is TRBV3-1, the J gene TRBJ1-5, with 10 bases that match TRBD1. The CDR3 runs 14 residues. V trimming: 5 bases; J trimming: 6 bases; junction bases outside the gene matches: 4. Germline V gives CDR1 LGHDT, CDR2 YNNKEL (reference sequence). The CDR3 DNA reads TGTGCCAGCAGCTCCCGACAGGGGGCTCAGCCCCAGCATTTT. Its translation: CASSSRQGAQPQHF.

This clonotype turned up a few times. This sequence may be a read error, since a much larger clone differs from it by one base. This chain joins TRBV3-1 and TRBJ1-1, with TRBD1 as a possible D gene (5 bases). This CDR3 spans 17 amino acids. Looked up from germline, CDR1 is LGHDT and CDR2 is YNNKEL (reference sequence). The CDR3 DNA is TGTGCCTGCAGCCAAGAACGAGGGCGCGGGGCGAACACTGAAGCTTTCTTT. As protein: CACSQERGRGANTEAFF.

At least ten counts were recorded for this clonotype. V is TRBV29-1 and J is TRBJ2-3; D may be TRBD2 (5 bases). The CDR3 extends over 13 amino acids. Per germline, CDR1 SQVTM and CDR2 ANQGSEA. Trimming stripped 4 bases from V and 0 bases from J, with 8 bases between. This chain's CDR3 is CSVGAASTDTQYF. The DNA for the CDR3 is TGCAGCGTTGGAGCGGCTAGCACAGATACGCAGTATTTT.

This clonotype was recorded many times. The V and J genes are TRBV6-1 and TRBJ1-1, with D unresolved. This CDR3 is 16 amino acids long. CDR1 is MNHNS, CDR2 SASEGT, per germline. V was cut by 5 bases and J by 3 bases, with 19 bases left in between. The CDR3 loop reads CASSPDGVSFYTEAFF. CDR3 nucleotide sequence: TGTGCCAGCAGTCCCGACGGGGTTTCGTTTTACACTGAAGCTTTCTTT.

At least ten counts were recorded for this clonotype. The V gene is TRBV20-1, the J gene TRBJ2-5; D might be TRBD1 (6 bases). V was cut by 4 bases and J by 0 bases, with 18 bases left in between. The germline V gene encodes CDR1 DFQATT and CDR2 SNEGSKA (reference sequence). The CDR3 sequence is 16 residues long. The CDR3 region has the DNA TGCAGTGCTAAACAAATGACAGGCTGGAACCAAGAGACCCAGTACTTC. It yields the protein CSAKQMTGWNQETQYF.

The CDR3 loop is CASSFLVGMNTEAFF. The CDR3 coding sequence is TGTGCCAGCAGCTTTCTAGTAGGAATGAACACTGAAGCTTTCTTT. The rearrangement joins TRBV13 to TRBJ1-1; D unresolved. Trimming removed 3 bases from V and 0 bases from J, with 11 bases in between. Germline-derived CDR1 and CDR2 are PRHDT and FYEKMQ (reference sequence). This CDR3 is built from 15 residues.

This chain joins TRBV6-4 and TRBJ1-1, with D hard to call. The CDR3 is made up of 13 amino acids. CDR1 is MRHNA and CDR2 is SNTAGT in the germline V gene. V lost 7 bases and J 1 base, leaving 10 bases between the germline ends. The CDR3 DNA reads TGTGCCAGCAAAACCCAACCGAACACTGAAGCTTTCTTT. Its translation: CASKTQPNTEAFF.

This clonotype was picked up many times. The chain recombines TRBV20-1 with TRBJ2-7, with TRBD1 matching over 7 bases. Germline-derived CDR1 and CDR2 are DFQATT and SNEGSKA (reference sequence). After removal of 0 bases from V and 0 bases from J, the junction contained 5 bases not matched to a gene. This CDR3 is 15 amino acids long. CDR3 nucleotides: TGCAGTGCTAGAGATAGGGGACAGCCCTCCTACGAGCAGTACGTC. Translated, it gives CSARDRGQPSYEQYV.

This clonotype has only a few counts. This chain uses TRBV7-9 with TRBJ2-5; D not resolved. CDR3 length equals 14 residues. Between the trimmed V and J ends, which lost 1 base and 2 bases, there was a span of 8 bases. Germline CDR1 SEHNR, CDR2 FQNEAQ (reference sequence). Written as DNA, the CDR3 is TGTGCCAGCAGCTTAGTGAGTCTTCAAGAGACCCAGTACTTC. Its protein product is CASSLVSLQETQYF.

This clonotype appeared many times. CDR3 region: CASSLRAGAQETQYF. The CDR3 DNA reads as TGTGCCAGCAGTTTGAGGGCGGGGGCACAAGAGACCCAGTACTTC. The chain employs TRBV12-3 or TRBV12-4 and TRBJ2-5; D is possibly TRBD2 (7 bases). V lost 3 bases to trimming and J lost 2 bases, with 13 bases between them. This CDR3 region has 15 residues.

Ten or more counts support this clonotype. CDR3 coding DNA: TGCGCCAGCAGCTTGGTCGCAGGGAGAGTTACTGAAGCTTTCTTT. Encoded protein: CASSLVAGRVTEAFF. J is TRBJ1-1 and V is TRBV5-1, with a weak D call TRBD1 (5 bases). The germline V gene encodes CDR1 SGHRS and CDR2 YFSETQ. Trimming shortened V by 0 bases and J by 5 bases, and 14 bases separated the two germline ends. This CDR3 comprises 15 residues.

V is TRBV4-2 and J is TRBJ1-1; maybe TRBD1 (6 bases). This CDR3 has 17 residues. Germline V gene data show CDR1 as LGHNA and CDR2 as YNFKEQ. V lost 4 bases and J lost 4, with 22 bases in between. The CDR3 here is CASSPQAVTGWGTEAFF. The DNA for the CDR3 is TGTGCCAGCAGCCCCCAGGCGGTTACAGGGTGGGGCACTGAAGCTTTCTTT.

As concerns this clonotype: Mismatch with germline at one junction end may stem from a read error. The chain couples TRBV5-1 to TRBJ2-4, with D possibly being TRBD2 (5 bases). Germline V gives CDR1 SGHRS, CDR2 YFSETQ. The CDR3 is 11 residues long. CDR3: CASSFGNIQHF. The CDR3 nucleotides read TGCGCCAGCAGCTTCGGGAATATTCAGCACTTC.

The sample holds many counts of this clonotype. J is TRBJ2-7 and V is TRBV20-1; D ambiguous. Per germline, CDR1 DFQATT and CDR2 SNEGSKA (reference sequence). The V end was cut by 1 base, the J end by 0 bases, with 10 bases between. The CDR3 has 14 amino acids. CDR3 region: CSARVGLSSYEQYF. CDR3 nucleotide sequence: TGCAGTGCTAGAGTTGGGTTATCCTCCTACGAGCAGTACTTC.

This clonotype was seen at least ten times. The chain combines TRBV20-1 with TRBJ1-5, with D possibly TRBD1 on 6 matching bases. V was trimmed by 0 bases and J by 3 bases, leaving 15 bases between them. The length of the CDR3 is 16 residues. Germline V gives CDR1 DFQATT, CDR2 SNEGSKA (reference sequence). The CDR3 coding sequence is TGCAGTGCTAGAGATCGGAGGCAGGGGCACAATCAGCCCCAGCATTTT. Encoded protein: CSARDRRQGHNQPQHF.

Remarks on this clonotype: With a much larger clone just one base away, this may be a read error. The chain couples TRBV20-1 to TRBJ2-1, with TRBD2 matching over 7 bases. The CDR3 is 15 amino acids. The ends lost 2 bases at V and 4 bases at J; junction bases unmatched: 8. Per germline, CDR1 DFQATT and CDR2 SNEGSKA (reference sequence). Here the CDR3 reads CSARPTGGGYNEQFF. The CDR3 DNA follows: TGCAGTGCTAGACCTACTGGCGGGGGATACAATGAGCAGTTCTTC.